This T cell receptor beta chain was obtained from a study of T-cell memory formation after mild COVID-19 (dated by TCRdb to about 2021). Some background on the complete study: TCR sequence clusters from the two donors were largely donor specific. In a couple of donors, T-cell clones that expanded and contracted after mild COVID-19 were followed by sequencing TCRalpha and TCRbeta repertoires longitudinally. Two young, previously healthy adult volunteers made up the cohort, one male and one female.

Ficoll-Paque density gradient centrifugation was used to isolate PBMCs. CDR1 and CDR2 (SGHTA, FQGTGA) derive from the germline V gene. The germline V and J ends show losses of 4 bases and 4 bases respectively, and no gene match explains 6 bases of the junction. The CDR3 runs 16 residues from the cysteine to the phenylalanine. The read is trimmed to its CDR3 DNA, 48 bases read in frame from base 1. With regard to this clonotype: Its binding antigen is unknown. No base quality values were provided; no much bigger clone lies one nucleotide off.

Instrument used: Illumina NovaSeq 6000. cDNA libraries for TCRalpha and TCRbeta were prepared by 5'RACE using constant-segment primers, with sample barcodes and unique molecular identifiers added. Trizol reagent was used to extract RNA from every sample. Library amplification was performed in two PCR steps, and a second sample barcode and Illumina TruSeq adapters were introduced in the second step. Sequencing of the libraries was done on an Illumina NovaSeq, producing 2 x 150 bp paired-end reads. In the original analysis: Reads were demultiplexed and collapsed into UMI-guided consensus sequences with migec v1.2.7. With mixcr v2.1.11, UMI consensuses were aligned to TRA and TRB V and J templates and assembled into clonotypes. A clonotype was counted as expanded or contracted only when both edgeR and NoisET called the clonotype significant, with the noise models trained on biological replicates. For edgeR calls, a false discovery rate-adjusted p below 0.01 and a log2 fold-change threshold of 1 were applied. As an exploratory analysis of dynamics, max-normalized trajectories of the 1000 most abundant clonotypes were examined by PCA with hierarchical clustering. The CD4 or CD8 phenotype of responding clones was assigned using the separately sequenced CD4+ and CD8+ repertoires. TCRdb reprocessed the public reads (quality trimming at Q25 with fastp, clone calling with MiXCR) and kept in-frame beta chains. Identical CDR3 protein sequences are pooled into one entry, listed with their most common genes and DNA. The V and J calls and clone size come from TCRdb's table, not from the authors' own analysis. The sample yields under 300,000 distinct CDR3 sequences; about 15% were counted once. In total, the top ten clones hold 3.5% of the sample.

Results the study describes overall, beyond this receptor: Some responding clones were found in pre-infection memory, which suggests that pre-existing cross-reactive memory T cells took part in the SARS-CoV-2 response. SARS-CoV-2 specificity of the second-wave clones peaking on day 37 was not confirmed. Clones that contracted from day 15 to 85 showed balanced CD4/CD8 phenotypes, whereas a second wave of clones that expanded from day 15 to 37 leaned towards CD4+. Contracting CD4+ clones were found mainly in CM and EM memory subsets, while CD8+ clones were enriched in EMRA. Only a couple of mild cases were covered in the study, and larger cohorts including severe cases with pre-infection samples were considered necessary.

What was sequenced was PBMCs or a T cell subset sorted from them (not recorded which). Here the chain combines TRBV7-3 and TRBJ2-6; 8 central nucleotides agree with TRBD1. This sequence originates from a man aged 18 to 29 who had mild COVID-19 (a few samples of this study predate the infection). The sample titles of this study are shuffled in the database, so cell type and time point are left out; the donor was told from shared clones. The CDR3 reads CASSYPGQEGANVLTF. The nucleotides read TGTGCCAGCAGCTACCCGGGACAGGAGGGGGCCAACGTCCTGACTTTC. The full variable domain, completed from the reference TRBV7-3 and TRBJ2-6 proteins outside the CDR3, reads GAGVSQTPSNKVTEKGKYVELRCDPISGHTALYWYRQSLGQGPEFLIYFQGTGAADDSGLPNDRFFAVRPEGSVSTLKIQRTERGDSAVYLCASSYPGQEGANVLTFGAGSRLTVL.